Below, 22 T cell receptor beta chains from the same sample are listed, as sequenced in a study of T cell responses to AZD1222 COVID-19 vaccine. Profiled with immunoSEQ multiplex PCR; TCRdb holds only in-frame clones, not every one. This sample yields 46,000 or so clones, of which more than 60% are seen a single time; 5.5% to 8% belongs to the top ten. The material sequenced was peripheral blood, taken on day 0 of AZD1222 vaccination. These receptors were obtained from an adult in good health.

This clone was found once. This chain connects TRBV10-3 to TRBJ1-5; D is ambiguous. Deletions cut 8 bases from V and 0 bases from J, with 14 bases between. Germline CDR1 ENHRY, CDR2 SYGVKD. The CDR3 loop spans 15 amino acids. CDR3 coding DNA: TGTGCCATCGGGTCACAGTCAAATAGCAATCAGCCCCAGCATTTT. Its protein product is CAIGSQSNSNQPQHF.

This clone came up a few times. This rearrangement joins TRBV12-3 or TRBV12-4 to TRBJ1-5, with no clear D. This CDR3 region has 13 residues. The germline V and J ends were trimmed by 1 base and 3 bases, with 4 bases remaining between them. In nucleotides, the CDR3 is TGTGCCAGCAGTTTAGTTGACAATCAGCCCCAGCATTTT. This gives the protein CASSLVDNQPQHF.

J is TRBJ1-6 and V is TRBV2; tentatively, D is TRBD1 (6 bases). Germline V lookup: CDR1 SNHLY, CDR2 FYNNEI. This CDR3 has 15 residues. Trimming removed 5 bases at V and 0 bases at J, with 8 bases between. For the CDR3, the DNA is TGTGCCAGCAGTACAGGGAGCTCCTATAATTCACCCCTCCACTTT. This translates into CASSTGSSYNSPLHF.

V usage is TRBV7-2 and J usage is TRBJ2-2, with D uncertain. V dropped 2 bases and J dropped 4 bases, with 11 bases sitting between them. This CDR3 contains 15 residues. CDR1 is SGHTA and CDR2 is FQGNSA in the germline V gene. The CDR3 nucleotides are TGTGCCAGCAGCTTAAAAGGGATGGGCACCGGGGAGCTGTTTTTT. Translated: CASSLKGMGTGELFF.

The chain uses TRBV4-1 and TRBJ1-6, with D hard to call. Germline V CDR1 and CDR2: MGHRA, YSYEKL. The CDR3 loop spans 16 amino acids. Trimming took 5 bases from V and 3 from J, leaving 14 bases between them. CDR3 residues: CASSLGWRDYNSPLHF. The CDR3 nucleotides read TGCGCCAGCAGCTTGGGCTGGAGAGACTATAATTCACCCCTCCACTTT.

The gene calls are TRBV27 and TRBJ2-3; 8 nucleotides align to TRBD1. The germline gives CDR1 MNHEY, CDR2 SMNVEV (reference sequence). The V and J ends lost 6 bases and 1 base, in that order; junction bases with no gene match: 6. This CDR3 spans 15 amino acids. CDR3 DNA: TGTGCCAGCAGGGACCCGGGACAGGGCACAGATACGCAGTATTTT. Amino acid sequence: CASRDPGQGTDTQYF.

The chain joins TRBV6-1 to TRBJ1-1; a weak D match, TRBD1 (6 bases). Germline V gives CDR1 MNHNS, CDR2 SASEGT. Trimming shortened V by 3 bases and J by 0 bases, and 8 bases separated the two germline ends. The CDR3 covers 14 residues. The CDR3 DNA reads TGTGCCAGCAGTGATCAGGGGATGAACACTGAAGCTTTCTTT. Translated, it gives CASSDQGMNTEAFF.

V is TRBV5-8 and J is TRBJ2-2; TRBD2 matches at 13 bases. The germline V gene encodes CDR1 SGHTS and CDR2 YDEGEE. The CDR3 is 18 residues long. V lost 3 bases, J lost 3 bases, and 8 bases stayed unmatched. The DNA for the CDR3 is TGTGCCAGCAGCTCCTTACTAGCGGGGGGGCCTCACACCGGGGAGCTGTTTTTT. It codes for CASSSLLAGGPHTGELFF.

The V call is TRBV28, the J call TRBJ1-2; no clear D. Germline CDR1 and CDR2: MDHEN and SYDVKM. This CDR3 contains 13 residues. Trimming took 3 bases from V and 3 from J, leaving 8 bases between them. DNA of the CDR3: TGTGCCAGCAGTTTTGGGGTGGACTATGGCTACACCTTC. Encoded protein: CASSFGVDYGYTF.

The CDR3: CASSSYMNTEAFF. In DNA form, the CDR3 reads TGCGCCAGCAGCTCCTACATGAACACTGAAGCTTTCTTT. The rearrangement links TRBV5-1 to TRBJ1-1; no reliable D call. In germline, CDR1 is SGHRS, CDR2 YFSETQ. Trimming took 3 bases from V and 0 from J, leaving 6 bases between them. The length of the CDR3 is 13 residues. The full variable domain, with the rest looked up from reference TRBV5-1 and TRBJ1-1, is KAGVTQTPRYLIKTRGQQVTLSCSPISGHRSVSWYQQTPGQGLQFLFEYFSETQRNKGNFPGRFSGRQFSNSRSEMNVSTLELGDSALYLCASSSYMNTEAFFGQGTRLTVV.

The chain employs TRBV21-1 and TRBJ2-7; TRBD2 is taken as the D call from the table, unchecked against the DNA. TRBV21-1 is assigned pseudogene status. This CDR3 is 13 amino acids long. The CDR3 DNA reads TGTGCCAGCAGCAAAAGGAGGCCGAGGTTTAGGGACTTC. Translating gives CASSKRRPRFRDF.

This clone came up a few times. The chain joins TRBV11-2 to TRBJ2-6, with D unresolved. Trimming removed 5 bases at V and 1 base at J, with 9 bases between. The length of the CDR3 is 15 residues. Germline-derived CDR1 and CDR2 are SGHAT and FQNNGV. CDR3 DNA sequence: TGTGCCAGCAGCCCTGGGAATTCTGGGGCCAACGTCCTGACTTTC. Protein sequence: CASSPGNSGANVLTF.

The chain recombines TRBV6-8 with TRBJ2-7; 9 bases are shared with TRBD2. V dropped 7 bases and J dropped 5; count of bases not matched to a gene: 15. The CDR3 is made up of 16 amino acids. CDR1 is MNHGY, CDR2 SAAAGT, per germline. The CDR3 loop is CASIIGRGGYLHEQYV. CDR3 sequence (DNA): TGTGCCAGCATAATCGGGCGGGGGGGCTACCTCCACGAGCAGTACGTC.

The CDR3 is CASTQVKGRQPQHF. DNA of the CDR3: TGTGCCAGCACCCAAGTTAAAGGGCGTCAGCCCCAGCATTTT. The rearrangement joins TRBV28 to TRBJ1-5, with D uncertain. This CDR3 is 14 amino acids long. Trimming stripped 7 bases from V and 6 bases from J, with 16 bases between. Germline V gene lookup returns CDR1 MDHEN and CDR2 SYDVKM.

The V call is TRBV27, the J call TRBJ1-5, with D tentatively TRBD1 (5 bases). The CDR3 sequence is 13 residues long. The germline V gene has CDR1 MNHEY and CDR2 SMNVEV (reference sequence). V was trimmed by 6 bases and J by 7 bases, leaving 13 bases between them. CDR3 sequence reads: CASRLGVGQPQHF. In DNA, the CDR3 is TGTGCCAGCAGGCTGGGGGTAGGCCAGCCCCAGCATTTT.

This chain links TRBV11-3 with TRBJ2-1, with D maybe TRBD1 (7 bases). The germline V gene has CDR1 SGHNT and CDR2 YENEEA. This CDR3 is built from 19 residues. Trimming removed 0 bases at V and 7 bases at J, with 25 bases between. The CDR3 is CASSLDQGGSARLGNEQFF. The CDR3 nucleotides are TGTGCCAGCAGCTTAGACCAGGGGGGTAGCGCCCGCCTGGGGAATGAGCAGTTCTTC.

The chain links TRBV27 to TRBJ1-5; TRBD1 aligns across 7 bases. There are 17 residues in the CDR3. The V segment lost 3 bases and the J segment 6 bases; nucleotides outside the gene matches: 14. Germline loops: CDR1 MNHEY, CDR2 SMNVEV (reference sequence). The DNA for the CDR3 is TGTGCCAGCAGTTTGGAGGGGGCAGGGGACGTTAGTCAGCCCCAGCATTTT. Its translation: CASSLEGAGDVSQPQHF.

The chain joins TRBV2 to TRBJ2-7; 10 bases map to TRBD1. This CDR3 has 13 amino acids. V was pared by 10 bases and J by 4 bases, with 7 bases of the junction left unmatched. Per germline, CDR1 SNHLY and CDR2 FYNNEI. The CDR3: CATGRTGGYEQYF. In DNA, the CDR3 is TGTGCCACCGGGCGGACAGGGGGATACGAGCAGTACTTC.

CDR3 nucleotide sequence: TGTGCCAGCAGTTACTCGAAAGGGTTGGGGGATCAGCCCCAGCATTTT. It yields the protein CASSYSKGLGDQPQHF. The chain links TRBV6-5 to TRBJ1-5, with a possible D match to TRBD1 (5 bases). V was pared by 0 bases and J by 5 bases, with 14 bases between. Germline lookup yields CDR1 MNHEY and CDR2 SVGAGI. This CDR3 has 16 residues.

This chain joins TRBV5-1 and TRBJ2-7; 7 bases map to TRBD1. Per the germline V gene, CDR1 is SGHRS and CDR2 is YFSETQ. This CDR3 is 13 amino acids long. Trimming removed 5 bases from V and 12 bases from J; junction bases left unmatched: 14. DNA for the CDR3: TGCGCCAGCAGAGTTGAGACAGGGACGAGCATGTACGTC. It codes for CASRVETGTSMYV.

The V gene is TRBV5-4, the J gene TRBJ2-1; 11 bases map to TRBD1. The germline V gene has CDR1 SGHNT and CDR2 YYREEE (reference sequence). With V trimmed by 0 bases and J by 6 bases, 2 bases remained unmatched. The CDR3 length is 15 residues. CDR3 sequence reads: CASSLAGTGGNEQFF. In DNA form, the CDR3 reads TGTGCCAGCAGCTTGGCGGGGACAGGGGGCAATGAGCAGTTCTTC.

This clone was counted a few times. V and J are TRBV6-5 and TRBJ1-1; a possible D gene is TRBD1 (6 bases). This CDR3 has 12 amino acids. Germline values: CDR1 MNHEY, CDR2 SVGAGI. Trimming cost V 5 bases and J 10 bases, with 14 bases left between them. In nucleotides, the CDR3 is TGTGCCAGCAGTATTAGGGGGGGGGTAGCTTTCTTT. Protein: CASSIRGGVAFF.